A selection of T cell receptor beta chains follows, all from one sample in a study of human T cells and chemical hapten exposure. TCRdb processed the RACE reads anew with MiXCR; each CDR3 protein has one entry. The sample holds about 120,000 distinct CDR3 sequences, 11% seen once. The sample was whole blood, taken in connection with sensitization to the hapten diphenylcyclopropenone (DPC). All receptors derive from a woman aged 50 to 60 with alopecia areata. Some clones in this sample may be carry-over from other donors' samples. Each CDR3 is given with its conserved first and last residue. D genes are given only for firm matches. Rows give clone size only sometimes, using once, few, many, or a class for an expanded clone.

>TRBD1|12|TRBV6-1|TRBJ1-4|.
TGTGCCAGCCAACAGGGGACCTTAGAGATGTTTTTT
CASQQGTLEMFF
>TRBD1|15|TRBV5-1|TRBJ2-1|many
TGCGCCAGCAGCTTTACAGGGGGCGTTTACAATGAGCAGTTCTTC
CASSFTGGVYNEQFF
>.|13|TRBV2|TRBJ1-1|few
TGTGCCAGCGCGACGGACTTGAACACTGAAGCTTTCTTT
CASATDLNTEAFF
>.|13|TRBV5-1|TRBJ2-1|.
TGCGCCAGCAACCCCGGAATAAATAATGAGCAGTTCTTC
CASNPGINNEQFF
>TRBD1|21|TRBV28|TRBJ2-6|.
TGTGCCAGCAGTTTACCCGGACAGGGGGCGTTTCCCCTCTCTGGGGCCAACGTCCTGACTTTC
CASSLPGQGAFPLSGANVLTF
>.|15|TRBV28|TRBJ1-1|.
TGTGCCAGCTGGGGGGAGAGTGGGCTGGACACTGAAGCTTTCTTT
CASWGESGLDTEAFF
>.|14|TRBV2|TRBJ1-5|once
TGTGCCAGCAGTGTGCCAGGGAGCGATCAGCCCCAGCATTTT
CASSVPGSDQPQHF
>.|15|TRBV7-9|TRBJ1-2|.
TGTGCCAGCAGCTTAGCGAGGCGGGGGCTCGGAGGCTACACCTTC
CASSLARRGLGGYTF
>TRBD1|13|TRBV20-1|TRBJ2-7|.
TGCAGTGCTCTCCGGGACAGGGGATACGAGCAGTACTTC
CSALRDRGYEQYF
>.|13|TRBV20-1|TRBJ2-2|.
TGCAGTGCTAGACGGACTATCCCCGGGGAGCTGTTTTTT
CSARRTIPGELFF
>TRBD1|14|TRBV6-1|TRBJ1-5|few
TGTGCCAGCAGCCCGCACAGGGGTAGCCAGCCCCAGCATTTT
CASSPHRGSQPQHF
>.|11|TRBV30|TRBJ2-5|.
TGTGCCTGGAGTGTAAAAGAGACCCAGTACTTC
CAWSVKETQYF
>TRBD2|13|TRBV4-3|TRBJ2-1|.
TGCGCCAGCAGCCAGCAGCGGGAGGGCCTTCGGTTCTTC
CASSQQREGLRFF
>.|15|TRBV20-1|TRBJ2-3|few
TGCAGTGCTAGAGATCGGGGCGTGGGCCGGGATACGCAGTATTTT
CSARDRGVGRDTQYF
>TRBD1|15|TRBV5-5|TRBJ1-2|.
TGTGCCAGCAGCTTGGTCACGGGACAGTCCTATGGCTACACCTTC
CASSLVTGQSYGYTF
>.|13|TRBV6-2/TRBV6-3|TRBJ1-5|.
TGTGCCAGCAGACTTTTTAGCAATCAGCCCCAGCATTTT
CASRLFSNQPQHF
>.|12|TRBV6-2/TRBV6-3|TRBJ2-3|.
TGTGCCAGCAATGGGGGCACAGATACGCAGTATTTT
CASNGGTDTQYF
>TRBD1|15|TRBV19|TRBJ2-2|many
TGTGCCAGTAGCCCGGGACAGGGTCTCGCCGGGGAGCTGTTTTTT
CASSPGQGLAGELFF
>.|16|TRBV4-2|TRBJ1-2|many
TGTGCCAGCAGCCAAATGTCTGCAGGGGATTACTATGGCTACACCTTC
CASSQMSAGDYYGYTF
>.|14|TRBV20-1|TRBJ1-5|few
TGCAGTGCTAGTACGGACACCAGCAATCAGCCCCAGCATTTT
CSASTDTSNQPQHF
>.|13|TRBV27|TRBJ2-7|few
TGTGCCAGCAGGGCGGACATTGACTACGAGCAGTACTTC
CASRADIDYEQYF
>.|15|TRBV2|TRBJ1-5|.
TGTGCCAGCCGGTTCGAAAGGAGCTGGAATCAGCCCCAGCATTTT
CASRFERSWNQPQHF
>TRBD1|14|TRBV12-3/TRBV12-4|TRBJ1-4|few
TGTGCCAGCAGTCTGGGACAGGGAGCTGAAAAACTGTTTTTT
CASSLGQGAEKLFF
>TRBD2|14|TRBV10-2|TRBJ2-1|.
TGCGCCAGCAGGCTGATAGCGGGAGAATCTGAGCAGTTCTTC
CASRLIAGESEQFF
>.|20|TRBV29-1|TRBJ2-7|.
TGCAGCGTTGAAGATCGGGGAAGGAGGATCGGAGGGAAAGAATCCTACGAGCAGTACTTC
CSVEDRGRRIGGKESYEQYF
>TRBD2|16|TRBV7-3|TRBJ2-5|few
TGTGCCAGCAGCCTGGGACTAGCGGGGGGGCAAGAGACCCAGTACTTC
CASSLGLAGGQETQYF
>.|15|TRBV27|TRBJ2-1|.
TGTGCCAGTAGAAGAGGGGGAGCCTTACACAATGAGCAGTTCTTC
CASRRGGALHNEQFF
>TRBD1|14|TRBV7-2|TRBJ2-3|.
TGTGCCAGCACCTTAGGACAGGGGGCGAATACGCAGTATTTT
CASTLGQGANTQYF
>.|12|TRBV28|TRBJ1-2|many
TGTGCCAGCAGCCCCGACCCCTATGGCTACACCTTC
CASSPDPYGYTF
>TRBD2|15|TRBV7-2|TRBJ2-3|many
TGTGCCAGCAGGACTAGCGGGAGGGGTAGAGATACGCAGTATTTT
CASRTSGRGRDTQYF
>.|14|TRBV5-1|TRBJ2-3|many
TGCGCCAGCAGCTCACGACAAGTAACAGATACGCAGTATTTT
CASSSRQVTDTQYF
>.|12|TRBV29-1|TRBJ1-2|many
TGCAGCGGCCGGGACGGCCCCTATGGCTACACCTTC
CSGRDGPYGYTF
>TRBD1|16|TRBV24-1|TRBJ2-3|few
TGTGCCACCAGTGCCCCGACAGGGCGTTTAGGGGATACGCAGTATTTT
CATSAPTGRLGDTQYF
>TRBD1|15|TRBV4-3|TRBJ1-6|few
TGCGCCAGCAGCCAATACAGGGGAGGCAATTCACCCCTCCACTTT
CASSQYRGGNSPLHF
>.|12|TRBV10-3|TRBJ2-7|.
TGTGCCATCAGTGAACCGGAGAACGAGCAGTACTTC
CAISEPENEQYF
>TRBD1|14|TRBV7-9|TRBJ1-2|.
TGTGCCAGCAGCCCCAGACAGGGGCGGTATGGCTACACCTTC
CASSPRQGRYGYTF
>.|14|TRBV29-1|TRBJ2-1|many
TGCAGCGTTGTAAGGGCAGGGGGGGCCAATGAGCAGTTCTTC
CSVVRAGGANEQFF
>TRBD1|16|TRBV6-1|TRBJ1-5|few
TGTGCCAGCAGTTCCGGGACAGGGATAGGCAATCAGCCCCAGCATTTT
CASSSGTGIGNQPQHF
>.|16|TRBV10-3|TRBJ2-6|many
TGTGCCATCAGTGATTCTCGGAACCCTGGGGCCAACGTCCTGACTTTC
CAISDSRNPGANVLTF
>.|14|TRBV7-9|TRBJ1-4|few
TGTGCCAGCAGCTCACAGGGTAAATTGGAAAAACTGTTTTTT
CASSSQGKLEKLFF
>TRBD2|16|TRBV13|TRBJ2-3|few
TGTGCCAGCAGCTCTCTAGCGGGAGAGGGGACAGATACGCAGTATTTT
CASSSLAGEGTDTQYF
>.|14|TRBV6-5|TRBJ2-7|few
TGTGCCAGCAGTTCCAGGGACGGACTCTACGAGCAGTACTTC
CASSSRDGLYEQYF
>.|14|TRBV4-3|TRBJ2-7|.
TGCGCCAGCAGCCAAGATCGTGCCCAGTACGAGCAGTACTTC
CASSQDRAQYEQYF
>.|14|TRBV7-3|TRBJ2-6|many
TGTGCCAGCAGCCCCAACTCTGGGGCCAACGTCCTGACTTTC
CASSPNSGANVLTF
>TRBD1|15|TRBV29-1|TRBJ1-1|.
TGCAGCGTTGAAGAACCGGGACAGGGGACTACTGAAGCTTTCTTT
CSVEEPGQGTTEAFF
>TRBD1|16|TRBV6-5|TRBJ2-7|few
TGTGCCAGCAGTACCCGGACAGGGGGCCAGTCCTACGAGCAGTACTTC
CASSTRTGGQSYEQYF
>TRBD2|16|TRBV27|TRBJ2-7|.
TGTGCCAGCAGTTTATATTTAGCGGGAGGACCCTACGAGCAGTACTTC
CASSLYLAGGPYEQYF
>.|15|TRBV12-3/TRBV12-4|TRBJ1-1|once
TGTGCCAGCAATTCCTTCGCCGGGATGAACACTGAAGCTTTCTTT
CASNSFAGMNTEAFF
>TRBD1|17|TRBV18|TRBJ1-1|few
TGTGCCAGCTCACCACCCAAACTGACAGGGGGCTTCACTGAAGCTTTCTTT
CASSPPKLTGGFTEAFF
>.|15|TRBV2|TRBJ2-6|many
TGTGCCAGCAGAGGCGGGTTCTCTGGGGCCAACGTCCTGACTTTC
CASRGGFSGANVLTF
>TRBD1|15|TRBV29-1|TRBJ2-7|many
TGCAGCGTTGAAGACACCGGGACAGGGAACTACGAGCAGTACTTC
CSVEDTGTGNYEQYF
>.|13|TRBV6-6|TRBJ2-3|many
TGTGCCAGCGGAGGGAGGCGGACAGATACGCAGTATTTT
CASGGRRTDTQYF
>TRBD2|16|TRBV19|TRBJ2-3|.
TGTGCCAGTAGTAACCAGCGGGGGACTAGCACAGATACGCAGTATTTT
CASSNQRGTSTDTQYF
>TRBD1|12|TRBV29-1|TRBJ2-5|many
TGCAGCGTTGAAAACAGGGGAGAGACCCAGTACTTC
CSVENRGETQYF